The 8 T cell receptor beta chains below all came from one sample that was sequenced in a study of technical replicates of blood from a few donors. Produced via immunoSEQ multiplex PCR; TCRdb's table is partial and in-frame only. The sample contains about 88,000 clones, around 94% of which appear only once. Input material: T cells isolated from PBMCs. These receptors all come from a human donor in good health.

The chain carries TRBV5-1 and TRBJ2-2; D perhaps matches TRBD1 (6 bases). Germline CDR1 and CDR2: SGHRS and YFSETQ. V dropped 7 bases and J dropped 1 base, with 14 bases sitting between them. The CDR3 consists of 15 residues. The CDR3 bases are TGCGCCAGCTTTCAAGGCAGGGGGAACACCGGGGAGCTGTTTTTT. It is translated as CASFQGRGNTGELFF.

The chain links TRBV7-9 to TRBJ2-1; TRBD2 is a possible D gene (6 bases). This CDR3 has 16 amino acids. Germline loops: CDR1 SEHNR, CDR2 FQNEAQ (reference sequence). V was cut by 2 bases and J by 6 bases, with 17 bases left in between. Here the CDR3 DNA reads TGTGCCAGCAGCTTATGGGACCTAATTAGCGGCAATGAGCAGTTCTTC. Amino acid sequence: CASSLWDLISGNEQFF. The full variable domain, in which reference TRBV7-9 and TRBJ2-1 provide the parts outside the CDR3, is DTGVSQNPRHKITKRGQNVTFRCDPISEHNRLYWYRQTLGQGPEFLTYFQNEAQLEKSRLLSDRFSAERPKGSFSTLEIQRTEQGDSAMYLCASSLWDLISGNEQFFGPGTRLTVL.

The chain recombines TRBV18 with TRBJ2-2; 9 bases line up with TRBD1. V shed 3 bases, J shed 8 bases, and the junction held 7 bases outside the gene matches. Per germline, CDR1 KGHSH and CDR2 LQKENI. The CDR3 sequence is 15 residues long. The CDR3 loop is CASSPVQGATGELFF. Written as DNA, the CDR3 is TGTGCCAGCTCACCGGTACAGGGGGCTACGGGGGAGCTGTTTTTT. Full variable domain (remainder filled in from reference TRBV18 and TRBJ2-2): NAGVMQNPRHLVRRRGQEARLRCSPMKGHSHVYWYRQLPEEGLKFMVYLQKENIIDESGMPKERFSAEFPKEGPSILRIQQVVRGDSAAYFCASSPVQGATGELFFGEGSRLTVL.

V gene TRBV5-8 combines with J gene TRBJ1-2; D unresolved. This CDR3 contains 16 residues. Germline values: CDR1 SGHTS, CDR2 YDEGEE. V lost 2 bases to trimming and J lost 1 base, with 15 bases between them. The CDR3: CASSFPGRVRNYGYTF. Written as DNA, the CDR3 is TGTGCCAGCAGCTTTCCGGGGAGGGTCCGTAACTATGGCTACACCTTC. The variable domain in full, completed from reference TRBV5-8 and TRBJ1-2, reads EAGVTQSPTHLIKTRGQQATLRCSPISGHTSVYWYQQALGLGLQFLLWYDEGEERNRGNFPPRFSGRQFPNYSSELNVNALELEDSALYLCASSFPGRVRNYGYTFGSGTRLTVV.

The rearrangement uses TRBV2 and TRBJ1-2; possibly TRBD1 for D (6 bases). The germline V and J ends were trimmed by 5 bases and 5 bases, with 12 bases remaining between them. Germline assignment: CDR1 SNHLY and CDR2 FYNNEI. CDR3 length equals 13 residues. The CDR3 loop reads CASSQGQSYGYTF. The CDR3 bases are TGTGCCAGCAGTCAAGGACAGTCATATGGCTACACCTTC. Variable domain in full (rest from reference TRBV2 and TRBJ1-2): EPEVTQTPSHQVTQMGQEVILRCVPISNHLYFYWYRQILGQKVEFLVSFYNNEISEKSEIFDDQFSVERPDGSNFTLKIRSTKLEDSAMYFCASSQGQSYGYTFGSGTRLTVV.

J is TRBJ2-2 and V is TRBV19; no definite D call. The CDR3 is 13 amino acids. V was trimmed by 5 bases and J by 0 bases, leaving 4 bases between them. Per the germline V gene, CDR1 is LNHDA and CDR2 is SQIVND (reference sequence). The CDR3 is CASSYTNTGELFF. The CDR3, as DNA: TGTGCCAGTAGTTACACGAACACCGGGGAGCTGTTTTTT.

V gene TRBV6-5 combines with J gene TRBJ1-4; unclear D gene. The germline V gene has CDR1 MNHEY and CDR2 SVGAGI. Trimming removed 3 bases at V and 8 bases at J, with 10 bases between. The CDR3 covers 13 residues. The CDR3 region has the DNA TGTGCCAGCAGTTATATAGGAGGCGAAAAACTGTTTTTT. Its translation is CASSYIGGEKLFF.

This chain connects TRBV5-6 to TRBJ1-2; 8 bases align to TRBD1. The CDR3 runs to 17 residues. V shed 1 base and J 4 bases; nucleotides not matched to a gene: 12. CDR1 is SGHDT, CDR2 YYEEEE, per germline. The CDR3 spells CASSLYAGGNSIYGYTF. The CDR3 DNA is TGTGCCAGCAGCTTGTACGCAGGGGGCAATAGTATCTATGGCTACACCTTC.